The next 3 T cell receptor beta chains were all read from a single sample in a study of T cell repertoires in cytomegalovirus infection. Their antigens are not known. A single record per CDR3 protein comes from TCRdb applying MiXCR to the reads. The sample lists approximately 590,000 distinct CDR3 sequences, around two fifths occurring once. The specimen was cultured PBMCs, collected from culture after CMV antigen stimulation. These receptors were obtained from a human donor in good health (CMV status not recorded). Some clones in this sample may be carry-over from other donors' samples.

This clonotype was picked up a small number of times. The chain employs TRBV12-3 or TRBV12-4 and TRBJ2-2; D may be TRBD1 (5 bases). Trimming took off 6 bases at V and 8 bases at J, with 16 bases between the two ends. The length of the CDR3 is 14 residues. As DNA, the CDR3 is TGTGCCAGCAGAGCGACCCCAGGGTTTGGGGAGCTGTTTTTT. Translating it yields CASRATPGFGELFF.

V is TRBV6-4 and J is TRBJ2-3; the D is unclear. Germline loops: CDR1 MRHNA, CDR2 SNTAGT. CDR3 length: 17 amino acids. V gave up 0 bases and J gave up 1 base, with 14 bases separating them. In DNA form, the CDR3 reads TGTGCCAGCAGTGACTCGAGGATGGGAACGGGCACAGATACGCAGTATTTT. As protein: CASSDSRMGTGTDTQYF.

This clonotype was seen at least ten times. The rearrangement joins TRBV7-2 to TRBJ2-7, with D unresolved. The CDR3 totals 14 residues. The V and J ends lost 5 bases and 0 bases respectively, with 11 bases between them. Germline V lookup: CDR1 SGHTA, CDR2 FQGNSA. The CDR3 reads CASSPLLHSYEQYF. The DNA of the CDR3 is TGTGCCAGCAGCCCACTCTTGCACTCCTACGAGCAGTACTTC.